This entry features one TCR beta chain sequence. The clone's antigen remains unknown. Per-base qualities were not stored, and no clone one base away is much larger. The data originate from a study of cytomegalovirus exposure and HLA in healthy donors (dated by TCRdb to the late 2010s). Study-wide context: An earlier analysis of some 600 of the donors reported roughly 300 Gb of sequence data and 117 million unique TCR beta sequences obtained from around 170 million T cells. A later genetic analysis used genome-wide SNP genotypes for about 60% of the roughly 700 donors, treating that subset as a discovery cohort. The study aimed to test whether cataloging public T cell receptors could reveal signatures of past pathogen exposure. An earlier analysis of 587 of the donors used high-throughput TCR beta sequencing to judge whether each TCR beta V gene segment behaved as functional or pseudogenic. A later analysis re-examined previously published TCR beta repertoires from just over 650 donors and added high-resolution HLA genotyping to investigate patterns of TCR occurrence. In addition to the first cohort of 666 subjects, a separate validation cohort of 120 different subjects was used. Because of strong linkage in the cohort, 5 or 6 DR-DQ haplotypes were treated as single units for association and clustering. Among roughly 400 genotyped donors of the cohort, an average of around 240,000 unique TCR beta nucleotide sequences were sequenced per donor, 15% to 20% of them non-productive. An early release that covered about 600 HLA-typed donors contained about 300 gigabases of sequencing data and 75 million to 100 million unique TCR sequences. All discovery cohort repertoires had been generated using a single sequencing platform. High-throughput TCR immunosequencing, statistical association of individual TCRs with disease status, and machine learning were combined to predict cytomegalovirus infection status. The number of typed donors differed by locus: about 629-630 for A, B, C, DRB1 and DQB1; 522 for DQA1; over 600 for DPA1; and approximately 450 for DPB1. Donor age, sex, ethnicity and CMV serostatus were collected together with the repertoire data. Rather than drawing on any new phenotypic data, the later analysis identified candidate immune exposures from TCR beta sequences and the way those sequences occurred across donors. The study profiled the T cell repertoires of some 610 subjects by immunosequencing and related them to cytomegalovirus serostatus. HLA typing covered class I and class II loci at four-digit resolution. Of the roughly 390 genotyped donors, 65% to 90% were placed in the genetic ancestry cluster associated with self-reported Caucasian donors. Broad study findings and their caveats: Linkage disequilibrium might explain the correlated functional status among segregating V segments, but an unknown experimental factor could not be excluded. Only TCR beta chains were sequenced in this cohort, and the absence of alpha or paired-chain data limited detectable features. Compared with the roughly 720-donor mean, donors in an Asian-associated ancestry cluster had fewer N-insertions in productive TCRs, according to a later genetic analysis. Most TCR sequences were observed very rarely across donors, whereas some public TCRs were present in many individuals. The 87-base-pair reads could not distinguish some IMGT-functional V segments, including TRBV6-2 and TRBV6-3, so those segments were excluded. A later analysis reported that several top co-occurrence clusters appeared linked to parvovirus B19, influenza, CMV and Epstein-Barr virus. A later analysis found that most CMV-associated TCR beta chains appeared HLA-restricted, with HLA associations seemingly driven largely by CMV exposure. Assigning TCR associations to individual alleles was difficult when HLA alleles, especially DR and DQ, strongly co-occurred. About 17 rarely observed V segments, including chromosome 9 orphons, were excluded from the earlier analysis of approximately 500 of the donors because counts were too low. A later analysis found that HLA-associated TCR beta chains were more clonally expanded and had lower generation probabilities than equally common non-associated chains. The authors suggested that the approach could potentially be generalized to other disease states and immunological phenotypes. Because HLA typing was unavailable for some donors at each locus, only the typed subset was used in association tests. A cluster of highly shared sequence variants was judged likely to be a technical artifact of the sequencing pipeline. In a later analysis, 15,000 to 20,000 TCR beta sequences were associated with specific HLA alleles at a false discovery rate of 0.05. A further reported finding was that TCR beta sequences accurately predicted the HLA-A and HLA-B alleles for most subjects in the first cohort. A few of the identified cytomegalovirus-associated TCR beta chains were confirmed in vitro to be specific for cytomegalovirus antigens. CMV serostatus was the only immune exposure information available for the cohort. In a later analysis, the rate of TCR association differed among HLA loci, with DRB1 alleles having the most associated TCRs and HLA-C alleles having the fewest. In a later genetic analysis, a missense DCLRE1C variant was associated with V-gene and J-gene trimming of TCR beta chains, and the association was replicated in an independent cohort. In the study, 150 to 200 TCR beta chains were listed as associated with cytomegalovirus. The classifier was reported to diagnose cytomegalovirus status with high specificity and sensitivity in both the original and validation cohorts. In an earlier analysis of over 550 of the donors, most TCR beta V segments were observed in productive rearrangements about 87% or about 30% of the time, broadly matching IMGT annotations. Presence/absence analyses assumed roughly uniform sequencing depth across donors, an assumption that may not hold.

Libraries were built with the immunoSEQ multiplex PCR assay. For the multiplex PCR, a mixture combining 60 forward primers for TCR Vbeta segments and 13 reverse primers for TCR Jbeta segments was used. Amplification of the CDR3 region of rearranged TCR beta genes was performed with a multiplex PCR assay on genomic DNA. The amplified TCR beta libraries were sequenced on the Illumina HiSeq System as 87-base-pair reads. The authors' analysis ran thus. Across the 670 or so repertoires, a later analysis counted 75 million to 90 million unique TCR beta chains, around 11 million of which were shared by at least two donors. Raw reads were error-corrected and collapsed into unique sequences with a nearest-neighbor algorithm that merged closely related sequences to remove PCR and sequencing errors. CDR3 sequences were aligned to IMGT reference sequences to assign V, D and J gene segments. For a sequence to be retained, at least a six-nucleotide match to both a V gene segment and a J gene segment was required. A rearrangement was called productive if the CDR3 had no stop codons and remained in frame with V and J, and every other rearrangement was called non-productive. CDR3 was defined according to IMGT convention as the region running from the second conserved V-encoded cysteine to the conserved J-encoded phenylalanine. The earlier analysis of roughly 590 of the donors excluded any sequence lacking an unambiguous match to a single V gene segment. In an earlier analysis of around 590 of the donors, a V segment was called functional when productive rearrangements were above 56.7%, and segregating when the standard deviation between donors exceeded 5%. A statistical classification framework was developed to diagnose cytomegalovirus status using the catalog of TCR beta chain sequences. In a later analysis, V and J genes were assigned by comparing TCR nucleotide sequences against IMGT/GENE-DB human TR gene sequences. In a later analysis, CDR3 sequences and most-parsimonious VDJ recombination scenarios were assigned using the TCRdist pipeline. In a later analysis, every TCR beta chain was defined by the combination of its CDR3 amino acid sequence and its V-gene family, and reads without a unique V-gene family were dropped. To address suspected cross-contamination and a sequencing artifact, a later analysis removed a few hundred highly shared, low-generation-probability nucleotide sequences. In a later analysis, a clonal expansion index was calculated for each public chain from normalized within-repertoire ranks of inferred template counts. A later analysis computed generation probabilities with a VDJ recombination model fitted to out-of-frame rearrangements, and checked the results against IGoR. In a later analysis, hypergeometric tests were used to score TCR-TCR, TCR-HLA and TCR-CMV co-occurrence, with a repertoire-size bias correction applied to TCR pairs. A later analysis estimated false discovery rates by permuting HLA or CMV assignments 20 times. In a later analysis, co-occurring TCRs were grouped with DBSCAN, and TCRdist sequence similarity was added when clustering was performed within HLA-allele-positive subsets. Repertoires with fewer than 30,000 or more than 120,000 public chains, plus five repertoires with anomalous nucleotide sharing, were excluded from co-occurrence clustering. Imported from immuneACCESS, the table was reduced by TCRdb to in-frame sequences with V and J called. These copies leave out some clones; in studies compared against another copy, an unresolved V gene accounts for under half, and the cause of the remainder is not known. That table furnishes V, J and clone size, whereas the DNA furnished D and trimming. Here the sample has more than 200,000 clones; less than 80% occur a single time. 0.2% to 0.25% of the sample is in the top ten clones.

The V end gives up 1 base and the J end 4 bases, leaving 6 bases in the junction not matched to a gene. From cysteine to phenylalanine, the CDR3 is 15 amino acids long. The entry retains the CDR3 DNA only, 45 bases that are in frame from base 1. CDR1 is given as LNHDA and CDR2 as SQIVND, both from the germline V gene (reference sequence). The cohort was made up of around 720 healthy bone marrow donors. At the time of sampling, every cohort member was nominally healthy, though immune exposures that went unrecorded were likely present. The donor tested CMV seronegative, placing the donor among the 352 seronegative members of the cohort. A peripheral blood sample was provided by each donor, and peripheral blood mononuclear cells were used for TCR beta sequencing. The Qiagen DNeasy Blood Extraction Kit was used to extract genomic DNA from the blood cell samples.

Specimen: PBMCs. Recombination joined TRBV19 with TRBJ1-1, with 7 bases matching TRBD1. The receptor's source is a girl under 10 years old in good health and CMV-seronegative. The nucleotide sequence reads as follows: TGTGCCAGTAGTATAGTAGTGACAGGGAGCACTGAAGCTTTCTTT. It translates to CASSIVVTGSTEAFF.